A single sample gave rise to the 30 T cell receptor beta chains below, sequenced in a study of a mutant IDH1 vaccine in newly diagnosed glioma. For these receptors, no antigen is known. Time point reported: week 5, during vaccination. Vaccination comprised doses that each held 300 ug of mutant IDH1 20-mer peptide, plus topical imiquimod. The table came from immunoSEQ multiplex PCR; TCRdb's copy has only in-frame clones and leaves some out. The sample has some 29,000 clones, around 87% seen once. This material consisted of peripheral blood mononuclear cells (PBMCs), taken from a glioma patient whose treatment included an IDH1 peptide vaccine. The receptors were sampled from a woman aged 35 to 49 with glioma. Some clones in this sample may be carry-over from other donors' samples.

The chain uses TRBV18 and TRBJ2-7, with unresolved D. This CDR3 is built from 16 residues. Trimming removed 3 bases at V and 1 base at J, with 16 bases between. Per germline, CDR1 KGHSH and CDR2 LQKENI. The CDR3 region has the DNA TGTGCCAGCTCACCCCGTCAAGGCGGTGGTTCCTACGAGCAGTACTTC. Amino acids: CASSPRQGGGSYEQYF.

CDR3 loop: CATQDRAKGKEQYF. The CDR3 bases are TGTGCCACCCAGGACAGGGCTAAGGGAAAAGAGCAGTACTTC. The chain combines TRBV28 with TRBJ2-7; 8 nucleotides agree with TRBD1. CDR1 and CDR2 (germline): MDHEN, SYDVKM. Unmatched junction bases numbered 15, after V lost 10 bases and J lost 7 bases. The CDR3 spans 14 residues.

V gene TRBV19 combines with J gene TRBJ2-3, with 8 nucleotides matching TRBD2. The ends lost 3 bases at V and 5 bases at J; junction bases unmatched: 4. Germline CDR1 LNHDA, CDR2 SQIVND (reference sequence). This CDR3 is built from 14 residues. CDR3: CASSIRLAGDTQYF. The CDR3 nucleotides are TGTGCCAGTAGTATCCGGCTAGCGGGAGATACGCAGTATTTT.

This clone appeared a single time. This chain links TRBV7-3 with TRBJ1-1, with 7 bases lining up with TRBD1. J was trimmed by 1 base and V by 6 bases; bases with no gene match: 5. The CDR3 has 14 residues. Germline-derived CDR1 and CDR2 are SGHTA and FQGTGA. The CDR3 coding sequence is TGTGCCAGCAGTCTTCGGACAGGGAACACTGAAGCTTTCTTT. Amino acids: CASSLRTGNTEAFF.

The chain is built from TRBV7-3 and TRBJ2-7, with 8 bases aligning to TRBD1. Losses at the gene ends were 5 bases for V and 5 bases for J; bases not matched to a gene: 5. Germline CDR1 is SGHTA and CDR2 is FQGTGA. The CDR3 runs to 13 residues. The CDR3 loop reads CASSRDRGHEQYF. Written as DNA, the CDR3 is TGTGCCAGCAGCCGAGACAGGGGCCACGAGCAGTACTTC.

The V gene is TRBV4-1, the J gene TRBJ1-1; D is unresolved. V lost 3 bases to trimming and J lost 4 bases, with 12 bases between them. Germline CDR1 MGHRA, CDR2 YSYEKL. There are 14 residues in the CDR3. CDR3 in DNA: TGCGCCAGCAGCCACCCGGCCTGGGGCACTGAAGCTTTCTTT. Translation: CASSHPAWGTEAFF.

The chain uses TRBV7-9 and TRBJ1-6; 7 nucleotides line up with TRBD1. The germline V gene encodes CDR1 SEHNR and CDR2 FQNEAQ (reference sequence). The CDR3 contains 15 residues. Trimming removed 6 bases from V and 8 bases from J; junction bases left unmatched: 10. CDR3 region: CASRKPGQLDSPLHF. The CDR3 DNA is TGTGCCAGCAGGAAGCCGGGACAGCTAGATTCACCCCTCCACTTT.

V and J are TRBV2 and TRBJ1-1, with D possibly TRBD1 on 6 matching bases. V lost 8 bases and J lost 5, with 18 bases in between. The germline V gene encodes CDR1 SNHLY and CDR2 FYNNEI. The length of the CDR3 is 14 residues. CDR3 sequence: CASRPPGAGTEAFF. DNA of the CDR3: TGTGCCAGCCGTCCCCCGGGGGCAGGGACTGAAGCTTTCTTT.

J is TRBJ1-2 and V is TRBV28, with 7 bases identical to TRBD1. CDR1 is MDHEN, CDR2 SYDVKM, per germline. Trimming removed 7 bases from V and 4 bases from J; junction bases left unmatched: 6. The CDR3 has 13 amino acids. The DNA for the CDR3 is TGTGCCAGCATCCCAGGGGGTTCCTATGGCTACACCTTC. This translates into CASIPGGSYGYTF.

The rearrangement joins TRBV11-2 to TRBJ2-7, with TRBD1 matching 8 bases. The CDR3 length is 14 residues. CDR1 and CDR2 (germline): SGHAT, FQNNGV. The V gene end was trimmed by 1 base and the J gene end by 3 bases; junction bases not matched to a gene: 2. CDR3 sequence reads: CASSLGTGFYEQYF. The CDR3, as DNA: TGTGCCAGCAGCTTAGGGACAGGGTTCTACGAGCAGTACTTC.

This chain's CDR3 is CASSSGFLGLARRGSYEQYF. The CDR3 DNA follows: TGTGCCAGCAGTTCTGGTTTTTTGGGACTAGCTCGGAGGGGCTCCTACGAGCAGTACTTC. The chain couples TRBV28 to TRBJ2-7; TRBD2 matches at 9 bases. The CDR3 sequence is 20 residues long. Germline CDR1 and CDR2: MDHEN and SYDVKM. The trim removed 4 bases at V and 0 bases at J, leaving 19 bases unmatched.

V is TRBV21-1 and J is TRBJ2-3; the table's D call of TRBD2 was not tested on the DNA. TRBV21-1 is labeled a pseudogene. The CDR3 is 16 amino acids. The CDR3 DNA reads as TGTGCCAGCAGCAAAATCCCGGGAGGAATAAAAGATACGCAGTATTTT. It codes for CASSKIPGGIKDTQYF.

The chain employs TRBV6-5 and TRBJ2-7, with 8 bases lining up with TRBD1. This CDR3 spans 13 amino acids. Trimming at V came to 7 bases and at J to 6 bases, leaving 8 bases not matched to a gene. In germline, CDR1 is MNHEY, CDR2 SVGAGI. CDR3 region: CASTRTGSREQYF. CDR3 in DNA: TGTGCCAGCACCAGGACAGGGTCGCGCGAGCAGTACTTC.

This chain links TRBV5-6 with TRBJ1-5, with D tentatively TRBD1 (5 bases). Trimming removed 4 bases from V and 7 bases from J, with 15 bases in between. Germline V gene lookup returns CDR1 SGHDT and CDR2 YYEEEE. The length of the CDR3 is 14 residues. DNA for the CDR3: TGTGCCAGCAGCCCCCTGGGGGGTAGCCAGCCCCAGCATTTT. This sequence encodes CASSPLGGSQPQHF.

The J gene is TRBJ2-2, the V gene TRBV5-1, with D maybe TRBD2 (6 bases). There are 15 residues in the CDR3. Trimming cost V 0 bases and J 5 bases, with 11 bases left between them. CDR1 and CDR2 (germline): SGHRS, YFSETQ. The CDR3 DNA reads TGCGCCAGCAGCTTGGCCGTCGGGGGAACCGGGGAGCTGTTTTTT. Its translation is CASSLAVGGTGELFF.

The gene calls are TRBV19 and TRBJ2-3, with no clear D. CDR1 is LNHDA, CDR2 SQIVND, per germline (reference sequence). The CDR3 extends over 15 amino acids. Trimming removed 5 bases from V and 1 base from J, with 13 bases in between. The DNA for the CDR3 is TGTGCCAGTAGTCCCGCCTCTGGGCGCACAGATACGCAGTATTTT. Translated: CASSPASGRTDTQYF.

V is TRBV7-8 and J is TRBJ1-5; TRBD1 matches at 7 bases. The CDR3 runs 15 residues. The germline gives CDR1 SGHVS, CDR2 FQNEAQ. Trimming cost V 5 bases and J 6 bases; bases outside gene matches: 10. CDR3 sequence: CASSPFTGEGQPQHF. The CDR3 DNA sequence: TGTGCCAGCAGCCCCTTTACAGGGGAGGGTCAGCCCCAGCATTTT. Complete variable domain (other parts from reference TRBV7-8 and TRBJ1-5): GAGVSQSPRYKVAKRGQDVALRCDPISGHVSLFWYQQALGQGPEFLTYFQNEAQLDKSGLPSDRFFAERPEGSVSTLKIQRTQQEDSAVYLCASSPFTGEGQPQHFGDGTRLSIL.

The V gene is TRBV14, the J gene TRBJ2-1; TRBD2 agrees at 7 bases. Germline V gene sequence: CDR1 SGHDN, CDR2 FVKESK. The J segment lost 3 bases and the V segment lost 4 bases, leaving 9 bases of the junction unmatched. The CDR3 is 16 amino acids. The CDR3 sequence: CASSPPMRGYYNEQFF. The CDR3, as DNA: TGTGCCAGCAGCCCTCCCATGCGGGGGTACTACAATGAGCAGTTCTTC.

This clone was picked up one time. The chain couples TRBV5-1 to TRBJ1-3; D gene uncertain. The length of the CDR3 is 14 residues. The V end lost 0 bases, the J end lost 3 bases, and 7 bases lay between the germline ends. Germline CDR1 SGHRS, CDR2 YFSETQ. This chain's CDR3 is CASSLGGGGNTIYF. CDR3 sequence (DNA): TGCGCCAGCAGCTTGGGAGGAGGTGGAAACACCATATATTTT.

The chain recombines TRBV7-2 with TRBJ2-5; TRBD1 or TRBD2 may be the D gene (5 bases each). Germline V gives CDR1 SGHTA, CDR2 FQGNSA. V was trimmed by 3 bases and J by 6 bases, leaving 8 bases between them. The length of the CDR3 is 12 residues. The CDR3: CASSLGEKTQYF. CDR3 DNA: TGTGCCAGCAGCTTGGGGGAGAAGACCCAGTACTTC. Drawing the rest from reference TRBV7-2 and TRBJ2-5, the complete variable domain is GAGVSQSPSNKVTEKGKDVELRCDPISGHTALYWYRQSLGQGLEFLIYFQGNSAPDKSGLPSDRFSAERTGGSVSTLTIQRTQQEDSAVYLCASSLGEKTQYFGPGTRLLVL.

This chain joins TRBV28 and TRBJ2-7, with D possibly matching TRBD2 (5 bases). CDR3 length: 15 amino acids. The V and J ends lost 6 bases and 0 bases respectively, with 15 bases between them. Germline V gene lookup returns CDR1 MDHEN and CDR2 SYDVKM. The CDR3 DNA is TGTGCCAGCAGAGTCGGGAACCTCCCCTCCTACGAGCAGTACTTC. This sequence encodes CASRVGNLPSYEQYF.

The chain has TRBV5-5 and TRBJ2-5, with D possibly matching TRBD2 (5 bases). The germline V gene has CDR1 SGHKS and CDR2 YYEKEE (reference sequence). V lost 2 bases and J lost 5, with 19 bases in between. The CDR3 has 16 amino acids. The CDR3 protein is CASSLRPPTGKETQYF. In DNA, the CDR3 is TGTGCCAGCAGCTTAAGGCCCCCGACCGGGAAGGAGACCCAGTACTTC.

The chain is built from TRBV27 and TRBJ2-2; D gene uncertain. V lost 6 bases to trimming and J lost 0 bases, with 11 bases between them. Germline lookup yields CDR1 MNHEY and CDR2 SMNVEV (reference sequence). The CDR3 extends over 15 amino acids. The CDR3 loop is CASRAGVPNTGELFF. In DNA, the CDR3 is TGTGCCAGCAGGGCAGGAGTACCGAACACCGGGGAGCTGTTTTTT.

The genes are TRBV18 and TRBJ2-3; 7 nucleotides line up with TRBD1. Losses at the gene ends were 3 bases for V and 0 bases for J; bases not matched to a gene: 6. Germline CDR1 and CDR2: KGHSH and LQKENI. This CDR3 region has 16 residues. CDR3 DNA: TGTGCCAGCTCACCCAGACAGGGCCTTAGCACAGATACGCAGTATTTT. Amino acids: CASSPRQGLSTDTQYF. Filled out from reference TRBV18 and TRBJ2-3, the complete variable domain reads NAGVMQNPRHLVRRRGQEARLRCSPMKGHSHVYWYRQLPEEGLKFMVYLQKENIIDESGMPKERFSAEFPKEGPSILRIQQVVRGDSAAYFCASSPRQGLSTDTQYFGPGTRLTVL.

Regarding this clone: Compared with germline, one end of the junction differs, possibly owing to a read error. The V and J genes are TRBV20-1 and TRBJ1-2; 7 nucleotides line up with TRBD1. Germline assignment: CDR1 DFQATT and CDR2 SNEGSKA (reference sequence). The CDR3 totals 11 residues. CDR3 region: CSDRNRGGYTF. In DNA form, the CDR3 reads TGCAGTGATAGAAACAGGGGCGGCTACACCTTC.

The chain links TRBV4-1 to TRBJ1-5; no firm D call. The ends were cut back, 0 bases at V and 3 bases at J, with 9 bases in the middle. CDR1 is MGHRA and CDR2 is YSYEKL in the germline V gene. This CDR3 has 15 amino acids. The CDR3 DNA reads TGCGCCAGCAGCCAAGATATACAGCCCAATCAGCCCCAGCATTTT. Protein: CASSQDIQPNQPQHF.

The chain links TRBV6-5 to TRBJ1-5; no firm D call. The CDR3 loop spans 15 amino acids. Trimming stripped 5 bases from V and 0 bases from J, with 11 bases between. In germline, CDR1 is MNHEY, CDR2 SVGAGI. CDR3 sequence (DNA): TGTGCCAGCAGTCAAACAACATATAGCAATCAGCCCCAGCATTTT. Protein product: CASSQTTYSNQPQHF.

The rearrangement links TRBV4-2 to TRBJ2-7, with 9 bases identical to TRBD2. The germline V gene encodes CDR1 LGHNA and CDR2 YNFKEQ. Trimming cost V 4 bases and J 4 bases; bases outside gene matches: 8. The CDR3 loop spans 15 amino acids. The CDR3 nucleotides are TGTGCCAGCAGCCGAATAGCGGGAGCTCGGTACGAGCAGTACTTC. This sequence encodes CASSRIAGARYEQYF.

V and J are TRBV7-8 and TRBJ2-5; tentatively, D is TRBD1 (6 bases). Trimming took off 6 bases at V and 0 bases at J, with 8 bases between the two ends. The CDR3 is 13 amino acids. Germline assignment: CDR1 SGHVS and CDR2 FQNEAQ. Written as DNA, the CDR3 is TGTGCCAGCAGTAGGGACAACCAAGAGACCCAGTACTTC. Protein sequence: CASSRDNQETQYF.

The chain combines TRBV5-8 with TRBJ2-3; weak D call: TRBD1 (5 bases). This CDR3 has 13 residues. The germline V gene has CDR1 SGHTS and CDR2 YDEGEE. V was shortened by 7 bases and J by 2 bases, with 11 bases between the two germline ends. CDR3 sequence: CASSWGSTDTQYF. In nucleotides, the CDR3 is TGTGCCAGCTCCTGGGGCTCCACAGATACGCAGTATTTT. The whole variable domain, remainder taken from reference TRBV5-8 and TRBJ2-3, is EAGVTQSPTHLIKTRGQQATLRCSPISGHTSVYWYQQALGLGLQFLLWYDEGEERNRGNFPPRFSGRQFPNYSSELNVNALELEDSALYLCASSWGSTDTQYFGPGTRLTVL.